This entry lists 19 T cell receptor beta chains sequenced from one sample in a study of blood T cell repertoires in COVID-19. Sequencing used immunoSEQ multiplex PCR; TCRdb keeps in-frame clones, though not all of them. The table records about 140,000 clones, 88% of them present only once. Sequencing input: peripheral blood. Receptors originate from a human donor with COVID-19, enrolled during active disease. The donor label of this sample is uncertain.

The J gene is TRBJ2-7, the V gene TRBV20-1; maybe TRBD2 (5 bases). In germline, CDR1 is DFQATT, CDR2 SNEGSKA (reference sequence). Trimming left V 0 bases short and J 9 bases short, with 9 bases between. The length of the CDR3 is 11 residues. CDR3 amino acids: CSARDGDGQYF. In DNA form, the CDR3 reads TGCAGTGCTAGAGACGGGGATGGGCAGTACTTC.

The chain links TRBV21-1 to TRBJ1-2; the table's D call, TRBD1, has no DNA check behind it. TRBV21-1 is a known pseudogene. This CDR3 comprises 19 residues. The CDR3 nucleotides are TGTGCCAGCAGCAAAGAAATGGCTAGGGGGCAGGGGCTTAACTATGGCTACACCTTC. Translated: CASSKEMARGQGLNYGYTF.

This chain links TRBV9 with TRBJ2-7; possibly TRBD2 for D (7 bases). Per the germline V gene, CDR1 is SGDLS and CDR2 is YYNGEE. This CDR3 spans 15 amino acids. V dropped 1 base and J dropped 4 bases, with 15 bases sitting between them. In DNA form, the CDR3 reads TGTGCCAGCAGCGTACAAGGGGGAGGGCCTTACGAGCAGTACTTC. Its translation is CASSVQGGGPYEQYF. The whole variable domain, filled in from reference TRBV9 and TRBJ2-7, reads DSGVTQTPKHLITATGQRVTLRCSPRSGDLSVYWYQQSLDQGLQFLIQYYNGEERAKGNILERFSAQQFPDLHSELNLSSLELGDSALYFCASSVQGGGPYEQYFGPGTRLTVT.

The CDR3, as DNA: TGTGCCACCAGTGAGCCTGGACAGGGGCACTATGGCTACACCTTC. Translated, it gives CATSEPGQGHYGYTF. V gene TRBV24-1 combines with J gene TRBJ1-2; 9 nucleotides match TRBD1. Germline V gives CDR1 KGHDR, CDR2 SFDVKD. The CDR3 runs to 15 residues. J lost 3 bases, V lost 4 bases, and 5 bases had no gene match.

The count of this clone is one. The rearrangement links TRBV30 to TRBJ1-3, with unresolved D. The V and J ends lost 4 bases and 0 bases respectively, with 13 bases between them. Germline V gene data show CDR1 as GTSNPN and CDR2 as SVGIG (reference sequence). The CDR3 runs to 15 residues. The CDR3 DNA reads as TGTGCCTGGAAAAAGGCGGCATTCTCTGGAAACACCATATATTTT. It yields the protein CAWKKAAFSGNTIYF.

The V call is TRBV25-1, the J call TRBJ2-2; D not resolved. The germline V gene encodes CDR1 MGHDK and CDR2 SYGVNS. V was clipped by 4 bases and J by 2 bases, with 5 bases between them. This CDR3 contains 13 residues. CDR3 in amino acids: CASSVRNTGELFF. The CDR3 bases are TGTGCCAGCAGTGTCAGAAACACCGGGGAGCTGTTTTTT.

CDR3 bases: TGTGCCAGTAGTATTGAGATTGCAGATACGCAGTATTTT. This encodes CASSIEIADTQYF. This sequence joins TRBV19 and TRBJ2-3, with D uncertain. The V gene's germline CDR1 is LNHDA and CDR2 SQIVND (reference sequence). The CDR3 runs to 13 residues. The germline V and J ends were trimmed by 3 bases and 4 bases, with 8 bases remaining between them.

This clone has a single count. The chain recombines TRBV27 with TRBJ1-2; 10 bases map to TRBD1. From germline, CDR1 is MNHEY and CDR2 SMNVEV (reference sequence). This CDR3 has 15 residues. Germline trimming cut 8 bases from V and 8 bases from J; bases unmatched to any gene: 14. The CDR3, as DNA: TGTGCCAGCGGCACGGTGGACAGGGGGTTGAAAGGCTACACCTTC. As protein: CASGTVDRGLKGYTF.

The chain's CDR3 is CAWSAGTGGAGYGYTF. DNA of the CDR3: TGTGCCTGGAGTGCCGGGACAGGGGGCGCCGGCTATGGCTACACCTTC. The V and J genes are TRBV30 and TRBJ1-2; 12 bases line up with TRBD1. The V gene's germline CDR1 is GTSNPN and CDR2 SVGIG (reference sequence). CDR3 length equals 16 residues. Trimming took 1 base from V and 4 from J; bases not matched to a gene: 7.

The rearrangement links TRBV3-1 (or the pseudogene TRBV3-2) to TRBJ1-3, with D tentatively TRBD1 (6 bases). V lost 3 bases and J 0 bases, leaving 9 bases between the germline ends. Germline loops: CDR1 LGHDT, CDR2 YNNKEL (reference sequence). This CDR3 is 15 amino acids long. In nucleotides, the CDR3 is TGTGCCAGCAGCCAGGACAGCGGCTCTGGAAACACCATATATTTT. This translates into CASSQDSGSGNTIYF.

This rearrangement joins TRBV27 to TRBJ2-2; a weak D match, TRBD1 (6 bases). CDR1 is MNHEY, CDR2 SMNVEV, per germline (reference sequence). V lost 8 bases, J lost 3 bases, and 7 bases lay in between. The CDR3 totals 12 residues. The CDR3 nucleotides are TGTGCCAGCCGGACAGACACCGGGGAGCTGTTTTTT. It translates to CASRTDTGELFF.

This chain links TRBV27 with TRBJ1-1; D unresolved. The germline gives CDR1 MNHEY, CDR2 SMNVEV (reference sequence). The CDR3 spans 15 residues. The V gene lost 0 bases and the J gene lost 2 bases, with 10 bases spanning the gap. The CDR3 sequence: CASSLSPQTNTEAFF. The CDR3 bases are TGTGCCAGCAGTTTATCCCCGCAGACAAACACTGAAGCTTTCTTT.

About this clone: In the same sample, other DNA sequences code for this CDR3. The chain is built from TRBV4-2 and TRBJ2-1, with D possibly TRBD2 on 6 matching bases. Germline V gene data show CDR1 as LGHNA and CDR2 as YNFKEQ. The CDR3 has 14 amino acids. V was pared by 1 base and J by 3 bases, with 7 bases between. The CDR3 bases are TGTGCCAGCAGCCAAGCGGGGGACTACAATGAGCAGTTCTTC. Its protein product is CASSQAGDYNEQFF.

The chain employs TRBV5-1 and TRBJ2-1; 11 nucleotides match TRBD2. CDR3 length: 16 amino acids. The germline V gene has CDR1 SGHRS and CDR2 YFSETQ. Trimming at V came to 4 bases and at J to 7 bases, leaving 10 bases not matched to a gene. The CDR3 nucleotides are TGCGCCAGCAGCCGGTTAGCGGGAGGGCCGGGGAATGAGCAGTTCTTC. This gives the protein CASSRLAGGPGNEQFF.

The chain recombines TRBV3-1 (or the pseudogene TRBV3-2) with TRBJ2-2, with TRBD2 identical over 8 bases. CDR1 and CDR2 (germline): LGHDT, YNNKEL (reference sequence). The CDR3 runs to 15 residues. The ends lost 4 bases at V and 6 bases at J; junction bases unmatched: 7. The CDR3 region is CASSPFSGDAGELFF. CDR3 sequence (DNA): TGTGCCAGCAGCCCATTTAGCGGGGACGCCGGGGAGCTGTTTTTT.

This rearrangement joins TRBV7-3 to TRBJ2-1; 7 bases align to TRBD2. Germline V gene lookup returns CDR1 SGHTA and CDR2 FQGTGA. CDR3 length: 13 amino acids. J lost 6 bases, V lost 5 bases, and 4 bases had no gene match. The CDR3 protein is CASSMWEGNEQFF. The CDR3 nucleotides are TGTGCCAGCAGCATGTGGGAGGGCAATGAGCAGTTCTTC.

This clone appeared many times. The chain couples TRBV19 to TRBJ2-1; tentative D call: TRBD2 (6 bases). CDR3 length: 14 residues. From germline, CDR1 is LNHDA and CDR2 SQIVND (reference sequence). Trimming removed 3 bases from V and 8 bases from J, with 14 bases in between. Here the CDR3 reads CASSIPGVKDEQFF. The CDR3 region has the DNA TGTGCCAGTAGTATCCCGGGAGTTAAGGATGAGCAGTTCTTC.

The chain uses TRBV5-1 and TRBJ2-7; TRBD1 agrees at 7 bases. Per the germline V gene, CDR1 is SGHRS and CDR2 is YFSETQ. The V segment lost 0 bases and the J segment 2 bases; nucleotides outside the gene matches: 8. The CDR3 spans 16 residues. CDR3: CASSLGPQGSPYEQYF. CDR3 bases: TGCGCCAGCAGCTTGGGCCCACAGGGGTCCCCCTACGAGCAGTACTTC.

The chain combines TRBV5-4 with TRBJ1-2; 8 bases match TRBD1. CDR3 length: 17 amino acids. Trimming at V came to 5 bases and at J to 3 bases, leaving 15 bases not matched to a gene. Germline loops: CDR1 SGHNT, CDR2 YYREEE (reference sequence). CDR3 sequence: CASRDLILTGDYYGYTF. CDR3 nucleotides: TGTGCCAGCAGAGACCTTATCTTGACAGGGGACTACTATGGCTACACCTTC. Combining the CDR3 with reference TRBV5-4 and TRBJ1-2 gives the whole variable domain ETGVTQSPTHLIKTRGQQVTLRCSSQSGHNTVSWYQQALGQGPQFIFQYYREEENGRGNFPPRFSGLQFPNYSSELNVNALELDDSALYLCASRDLILTGDYYGYTFGSGTRLTVV.